The rows below give T cell receptor beta chains drawn from one sample of a study of blood T cell repertoires in COVID-19. Clones were sequenced by immunoSEQ multiplex PCR, and TCRdb holds only the in-frame ones, with some missing. The sample gives around 150,000 clones, almost 85% of which show up once; 22% is in the top ten. Sequenced sample: peripheral blood. The source of these receptors is an elderly woman with acute or convalescent COVID-19. The CDR3 runs from the conserved cysteine through the conserved F or W. D genes are given only for firm matches. Rows may omit the clone size; those that give it use once, few, many or a size class.

clone size	D gene	V gene	J gene	CDR3 protein	CDR3 DNA
NA	TRBD2	TRBV19	TRBJ2-1	CASSRTSGDWSYNEQFF	TGTGCCAGTAGTAGGACTAGCGGGGATTGGTCCTACAATGAGCAGTTCTTC
NA	TRBD1	TRBV13	TRBJ2-7	CASSVLGTGAYEQYF	TGTGCCAGCAGCGTCTTGGGGACAGGGGCCTACGAGCAGTACTTC
NA	TRBD1	TRBV9	TRBJ2-7	CASSPRDRGYEQYF	TGTGCCAGCAGCCCCCGGGACAGGGGCTACGAGCAGTACTTC
NA	NA	TRBV5-4	TRBJ1-1	CASSLAPLQQNTEAFF	TGTGCCAGCAGCTTGGCCCCCCTCCAACAGAACACTGAAGCTTTCTTT
NA	NA	TRBV15	TRBJ1-1	CATRGGGYLNTEAFF	TGTGCCACCCGGGGTGGGGGCTACCTGAACACTGAAGCTTTCTTT
NA	TRBD2	TRBV5-3	TRBJ2-5	CARSGTSVERETQYF	TGTGCCAGAAGCGGGACTAGCGTAGAGAGGGAGACCCAGTACTTC
NA	TRBD2	TRBV6-6	TRBJ2-2	CASRTSPNTGELFF	TGTGCCAGCCGGACTAGCCCGAACACCGGGGAGCTGTTTTTT
NA	TRBD2	TRBV6-5	TRBJ2-2	CASSYSAGGATGELFF	TGTGCCAGCAGTTACTCGGCGGGAGGGGCCACCGGGGAGCTGTTTTTT
NA	TRBD2	TRBV15	TRBJ2-5	CATSRDLASGRETQYF	TGTGCCACCAGCAGAGATCTCGCTAGCGGGAGGGAGACCCAGTACTTC
NA	TRBD2	TRBV18	TRBJ2-1	CASSPLRTSGAINEQFF	TGTGCCAGCTCACCACTTCGGACTAGCGGGGCTATTAATGAGCAGTTCTTC
few	TRBD1	TRBV5-8	TRBJ1-5	CASSPSGTGIHQPQHF	TGTGCCAGCAGCCCGTCCGGGACAGGGATCCATCAGCCCCAGCATTTT
NA	TRBD1	TRBV13	TRBJ1-6	CASSPWIPRQGAGSPLHF	TGTGCCAGCAGCCCGTGGATCCCTCGACAGGGGGCAGGTTCACCCCTCCACTTT
NA	NA	TRBV18	TRBJ1-2	CASSPSGGRISNYGYTF	TGTGCCAGCTCACCAAGCGGCGGAAGAATATCGAACTATGGCTACACCTTC
NA	NA	TRBV25-1	TRBJ1-4	CASREGSEKLFF	TGTGCCAGCAGGGAGGGATCGGAAAAACTGTTTTTT
NA	TRBD1	TRBV5-4	TRBJ1-2	CASSPGQGQSYTF	TGTGCCAGCAGCCCCGGACAGGGGCAGAGCTACACCTTC
NA	TRBD1	TRBV4-1	TRBJ1-2	CASSMETGYNYGYTF	TGCGCCAGCAGCATGGAGACAGGGTATAACTATGGCTACACCTTC
once	NA	TRBV6-5	TRBJ1-5	CASSYSGAKSQPQHF	TGTGCCAGCAGTTATTCAGGGGCAAAAAGTCAGCCCCAGCATTTT
NA	TRBD2	TRBV3-1/TRBV3-2	TRBJ2-1	CASSQEGSGRRSYNEQFF	TGTGCCAGCAGCCAAGAGGGTAGCGGGAGGCGGTCCTACAATGAGCAGTTCTTC
NA	NA	TRBV5-6	TRBJ2-7	CASSLVSAYEQYF	TGTGCCAGCAGCTTGGTGTCAGCCTACGAGCAGTACTTC
NA	NA	TRBV6-5	TRBJ2-7	CASRDNYYEQYF	TGTGCCAGCAGGGACAACTACTACGAGCAGTACTTC
NA	NA	TRBV18	TRBJ2-1	CASSPPSSYNEQFF	TGTGCCAGCTCACCACCGAGCTCCTACAATGAGCAGTTCTTC
NA	NA	TRBV3-1/TRBV3-2	TRBJ2-2	CASSQGSGGELFF	TGTGCCAGCAGCCAAGGAAGCGGCGGGGAGCTGTTTTTT
NA	NA	TRBV5-1	TRBJ2-3	CASSPSTTPGTQYF	TGCGCCAGCAGCCCTTCGACTACGCCGGGTACGCAGTATTTT
NA	TRBD2	TRBV7-8	TRBJ2-1	CASSNRGLGENEQFF	TGTGCCAGCAGTAATAGGGGACTAGGTGAGAATGAGCAGTTCTTC
NA	NA	TRBV19	TRBJ1-1	CASSLRNTEAFF	TGTGCCAGTAGTCTAAGAAACACTGAAGCTTTCTTT
NA	NA	TRBV11-2	TRBJ2-1	CASSLRDIYNEQFF	TGTGCCAGCAGCTTAAGGGACATATACAATGAGCAGTTCTTC
NA	TRBD1	TRBV4-3	TRBJ2-7	CASSQEEDRDSYEQYF	TGCGCCAGCAGCCAAGAAGAAGACAGGGACTCCTACGAGCAGTACTTC
NA	TRBD1	TRBV11-2	TRBJ1-2	CASSLDRSDRDGYTF	TGTGCCAGCAGCTTAGATAGGTCCGACAGGGATGGCTACACCTTC
many	TRBD1	TRBV3-1/TRBV3-2	TRBJ1-5	CASSQGQGDQPQHF	TGTGCCAGCAGCCAAGGACAGGGAGATCAGCCCCAGCATTTT
once	NA	TRBV5-1	TRBJ2-7	CASSRTDSRAADEQYF	TGCGCCAGCAGCAGGACAGACTCAAGGGCAGCCGACGAGCAGTACTTC
NA	NA	TRBV7-2	TRBJ2-7	CASSFETGGEQYF	TGTGCCAGCAGCTTTGAGACAGGTGGCGAGCAGTACTTC